What follows are 26 T cell receptor beta chains derived from one specimen sequenced in a study of cytomegalovirus exposure and HLA in healthy donors (dated by TCRdb to 2016 to 2017). Receptors were amplified or captured by the immunoSEQ multiplex PCR assay. A mixture of 60 forward primers for TCR Vbeta segments and 13 reverse primers for TCR Jbeta segments was used in the multiplex PCR. What TCRdb holds here is the immuneACCESS table cut down to in-frame rearrangements. Part of the clones is not present; checked against another copy, under half of the missing clones reflect an unresolved V gene, and the others are unexplained. The sample includes about 120,000 clones, with 55% to 75% observed a single time. The ten largest clones add up to around 9% of the sample. The sample was PBMCs. These receptors were obtained from a young man in good health and CMV-seropositive.

This chain connects TRBV29-1 to TRBJ1-1; D perhaps matches TRBD1 (6 bases). Between the trimmed V and J ends, which lost 5 bases and 6 bases, there was a span of 10 bases. The germline V gene has CDR1 SQVTM and CDR2 ANQGSEA. CDR3 length equals 11 residues. CDR3 sequence: CSVQGWAEAFF. For the CDR3, the DNA is TGCAGCGTTCAGGGGTGGGCTGAAGCTTTCTTT.

The chain links TRBV27 to TRBJ1-3; perhaps TRBD1 as D (6 bases). CDR1 MNHEY and CDR2 SMNVEV come from the germline V gene (reference sequence). The CDR3 is made up of 14 amino acids. With 2 bases removed from V and 3 bases from J, the gap between germline ends came to 8 bases. This CDR3 is CASSLRGFGNTIYF. For the CDR3, the DNA is TGTGCCAGCAGTTTAAGGGGGTTTGGAAACACCATATATTTT.

This clone was observed once. The chain combines TRBV2 with TRBJ1-1; 7 positions agree with TRBD1. The CDR3 length is 14 residues. Per the germline V gene, CDR1 is SNHLY and CDR2 is FYNNEI. The J segment lost 5 bases and the V segment lost 2 bases, leaving 5 bases of the junction unmatched. The CDR3 nucleotides are TGTGCCAGCAGTGAAACTGCGGGACAGACTGAAGCTTTCTTT. Translating gives CASSETAGQTEAFF.

This chain connects TRBV9 to TRBJ2-1; TRBD2 aligns across 10 bases. Germline V gene sequence: CDR1 SGDLS, CDR2 YYNGEE. The ends lost 1 base at V and 3 bases at J; junction bases unmatched: 10. The CDR3 spans 18 residues. The CDR3 loop is CASSVQSSGSLFYNEQFF. The CDR3 coding sequence is TGTGCCAGCAGCGTACAGTCTAGCGGGAGTCTCTTCTACAATGAGCAGTTCTTC.

J is TRBJ1-1 and V is TRBV28, with a possible D match to TRBD1 (6 bases). Germline assignment: CDR1 MDHEN and CDR2 SYDVKM. The CDR3 loop spans 13 amino acids. V was cut by 6 bases and J by 6 bases, with 14 bases left in between. The CDR3, as DNA: TGTGCCAGCAGCTTCTTTGGGGGCCCTGAAGCTTTCTTT. Its protein is CASSFFGGPEAFF.

This clone was counted only a few times. The chain uses TRBV5-5 and TRBJ1-4; D is unclear. From germline, CDR1 is SGHKS and CDR2 YYEKEE (reference sequence). Trimming pared 2 bases from V and 0 bases from J, leaving 11 bases between. CDR3 size: 16 residues. As DNA, the CDR3 is TGTGCCAGCAGCTTTGGAGTTAGGTCAACTAATGAAAAACTGTTTTTT. It specifies CASSFGVRSTNEKLFF.

The chain uses TRBV25-1 and TRBJ1-2; 7 positions agree with TRBD1. Germline CDR1 reads MGHDK; CDR2 reads SYGVNS. The junction had 2 bases not matched to a gene; V was cut back by 6 bases and J by 4 bases. This CDR3 has 12 amino acids. The CDR3 reads CASSRGSYGYTF. The DNA for the CDR3 is TGTGCCAGCAGCAGGGGGTCCTATGGCTACACCTTC.

This chain uses TRBV9 with TRBJ1-2; the D is unclear. This CDR3 has 16 amino acids. The ends were cut back, 4 bases at V and 1 base at J, with 17 bases in the middle. Germline V gives CDR1 SGDLS, CDR2 YYNGEE. The DNA of the CDR3 is TGTGCCAGCAGCCTTGCACACTCGACAAATAACTATGGCTACACCTTC. This gives the protein CASSLAHSTNNYGYTF.

The V gene is TRBV7-6, the J gene TRBJ2-1; possible D gene TRBD2, 5 bases. V lost 4 bases and J lost 8, with 12 bases in between. In germline, CDR1 is SGHVS, CDR2 FNYEAQ. There are 13 residues in the CDR3. The CDR3 loop reads CASSSRGRDEQFF. CDR3 DNA sequence: TGTGCCAGCAGCTCCCGGGGAAGGGATGAGCAGTTCTTC.

The chain recombines TRBV12-5 with TRBJ2-7; 11 bases fit TRBD2. The germline gives CDR1 LGHNT, CDR2 FRNRAP. The J segment lost 1 base and the V segment lost 4 bases, leaving 6 bases of the junction unmatched. The CDR3 is made up of 16 amino acids. The CDR3 region has the DNA TGTGCTAGTGGTTCCGAGACTAGCGGGGTGTCCTACGAGCAGTACTTC. Protein product: CASGSETSGVSYEQYF.

V usage is TRBV7-2 and J usage is TRBJ1-1; no definite D call. CDR3 length: 15 residues. Deletions cut 0 bases from V and 0 bases from J, with 8 bases between. Germline CDR1 SGHTA, CDR2 FQGNSA. CDR3 DNA sequence: TGTGCCAGCAGCTTAGCGCAGGTGTTGAACACTGAAGCTTTCTTT. This gives the protein CASSLAQVLNTEAFF.

The chain couples TRBV7-8 to TRBJ2-3; TRBD1 agrees at 9 bases. This CDR3 comprises 18 residues. V was pared by 5 bases and J by 4 bases, with 16 bases of the junction left unmatched. Per the germline V gene, CDR1 is SGHVS and CDR2 is FQNEAQ. The CDR3 protein is CASSLSFTPGQGADTQYF. CDR3 bases: TGTGCCAGCAGCCTCTCTTTTACCCCGGGACAGGGAGCAGATACGCAGTATTTT.

J is TRBJ2-5 and V is TRBV7-2; possible D gene TRBD2, 6 bases. Trimming pared 5 bases from V and 5 bases from J, leaving 18 bases between. CDR1 is SGHTA, CDR2 FQGNSA, per germline. This CDR3 contains 15 residues. CDR3 residues: CASSPQSGWGETQYF. DNA of the CDR3: TGTGCCAGCAGCCCACAAAGCGGGTGGGGGGAGACCCAGTACTTC.

The chain links TRBV10-3 to TRBJ1-2, with D perhaps TRBD1 (5 bases). CDR3 length: 16 residues. Germline V CDR1 and CDR2: ENHRY, SYGVKD. Trimming shortened V by 0 bases and J by 3 bases, and 14 bases separated the two germline ends. The CDR3 spells CAISESPRGPDYGYTF. The CDR3 DNA is TGTGCCATCAGTGAGTCGCCAAGGGGCCCCGACTATGGCTACACCTTC.

This chain connects TRBV2 to TRBJ1-1; 10 nucleotides align to TRBD1. From germline, CDR1 is SNHLY and CDR2 FYNNEI. After removal of 5 bases from V and 0 bases from J, the junction contained 12 bases not matched to a gene. This CDR3 comprises 18 residues. The CDR3 sequence: CASSLLGQGVRLNTEAFF. The CDR3 DNA reads TGTGCCAGCAGTCTCCTCGGACAGGGGGTTCGATTGAACACTGAAGCTTTCTTT.

The table lists this clone with a count of one. This chain uses TRBV25-1 with TRBJ2-7; TRBD1 aligns across 7 bases. In germline, CDR1 is MGHDK, CDR2 SYGVNS. The V gene end was trimmed by 8 bases and the J gene end by 7 bases; junction bases not matched to a gene: 17. The CDR3 has 15 amino acids. Written as DNA, the CDR3 is TGTGCCAGCTTCTGCGACAGGGAGAACCCTCGGGAGCAGTACGTC. Amino acid sequence: CASFCDRENPREQYV.

The CDR3 bases are TGTGCCAGTATTAACGGAGACTCTGGAAACACCATATATTTT. Translation gives CASINGDSGNTIYF. The chain recombines TRBV19 with TRBJ1-3; D is undetermined. Trimming took 7 bases from V and 0 from J, leaving 10 bases between them. This CDR3 is built from 14 residues. CDR1 LNHDA and CDR2 SQIVND come from the germline V gene (reference sequence).

The CDR3 bases are TGTGCCATCAGCAAGACAGGGGGCAATCAGCCCCAGCATTTT. It specifies CAISKTGGNQPQHF. This chain uses TRBV10-3 with TRBJ1-5; 8 bases are shared with TRBD1. The CDR3 is 14 residues long. Germline loops: CDR1 ENHRY, CDR2 SYGVKD. The trim removed 6 bases at V and 2 bases at J, leaving 3 bases unmatched.

Here the CDR3 reads CASNPQGEDTQYF. CDR3 nucleotides: TGTGCCAGCAACCCGCAGGGGGAAGATACGCAGTATTTT. This rearrangement joins TRBV2 to TRBJ2-3; 7 bases align to TRBD1. The CDR3 spans 13 residues. Unmatched junction bases numbered 6, after V lost 7 bases and J lost 5 bases. CDR1 is SNHLY and CDR2 is FYNNEI in the germline V gene.

The V gene is TRBV6-4, the J gene TRBJ1-2; TRBD1 agrees at 11 bases. The germline gives CDR1 MRHNA, CDR2 SNTAGT. The CDR3 has 13 residues. With V trimmed by 8 bases and J by 4 bases, 3 bases remained unmatched. The CDR3, as DNA: TGTGCCAGCGACGGGACAGGGGGCTATGGCTACACCTTC. This translates into CASDGTGGYGYTF.

This chain links TRBV19 with TRBJ2-5; D may be TRBD2 (6 bases). The CDR3 is 16 amino acids. Germline V gives CDR1 LNHDA, CDR2 SQIVND (reference sequence). The V end lost 1 base, the J end lost 9 bases, and 21 bases lay between the germline ends. The CDR3 DNA reads TGTGCCAGTAGTATAGGGGGGGTGGACTCCCCAGTGGCCCAGTACTTC. This gives the protein CASSIGGVDSPVAQYF. The whole variable domain, remainder taken from reference TRBV19 and TRBJ2-5, is DGGITQSPKYLFRKEGQNVTLSCEQNLNHDAMYWYRQDPGQGLRLIYYSQIVNDFQKGDIAEGYSVSREKKESFPLTVTSAQKNPTAFYLCASSIGGVDSPVAQYFGPGTRLLVL.

J is TRBJ2-5 and V is TRBV5-1; 10 bases agree with TRBD1. J lost 3 bases, V lost 7 bases, and 9 bases had no gene match. This CDR3 region has 15 residues. Looked up from germline, CDR1 is SGHRS and CDR2 is YFSETQ. For the CDR3, the DNA is TGCGCCAGCCCCTTCCGGGACAGGGGAGAAGAGACCCAGTACTTC. It is translated as CASPFRDRGEETQYF.

The V and J genes are TRBV30 and TRBJ1-5; D is possibly TRBD1 (6 bases). V shed 5 bases and J shed 9 bases, with 14 bases lying between them. In germline, CDR1 is GTSNPN, CDR2 SVGIG (reference sequence). The CDR3 extends over 12 amino acids. CDR3 sequence reads: CAWDPGVPPQHF. The CDR3 region has the DNA TGTGCCTGGGATCCAGGGGTCCCGCCCCAGCATTTT. Drawing the rest from reference TRBV30 and TRBJ1-5, the complete variable domain is SQTIHQWPATLVQPVGSPLSLECTVEGTSNPNLYWYRQAAGRGLQLLFYSVGIGQISSEVPQNLSASRPQDRQFILSSKKLLLSDSGFYLCAWDPGVPPQHFGDGTRLSIL.

This chain joins TRBV18 and TRBJ1-5, with D possibly matching TRBD1 (6 bases). This CDR3 has 18 residues. CDR1 is KGHSH, CDR2 LQKENI, per germline. The V end lost 4 bases, the J end lost 0 bases, and 19 bases lay between the germline ends. The CDR3 DNA sequence: TGTGCCAGCTCACTGACTCACGTAGGGGGGGATAGCAATCAGCCCCAGCATTTT. Protein product: CASSLTHVGGDSNQPQHF.

This chain uses TRBV7-6 with TRBJ2-7; D may be TRBD1 (5 bases). This CDR3 comprises 13 residues. V lost 3 bases, J lost 6 bases, and 12 bases lay in between. Germline V CDR1 and CDR2: SGHVS, FNYEAQ. The CDR3 sequence: CASSFDSAGEQYF. Here the CDR3 DNA reads TGTGCCAGCAGCTTCGACAGTGCTGGCGAGCAGTACTTC.

The V and J genes are TRBV6-5 and TRBJ1-6, with 10 bases that match TRBD1. Germline CDR1 and CDR2: MNHEY and SVGAGI. This CDR3 has 14 residues. V lost 8 bases and J lost 6; bases outside the gene matches: 4. For the CDR3, the DNA is TGTGCCAGCGTGGGACAGGGGACTAATTCACCCCTCCACTTT. It yields the protein CASVGQGTNSPLHF.